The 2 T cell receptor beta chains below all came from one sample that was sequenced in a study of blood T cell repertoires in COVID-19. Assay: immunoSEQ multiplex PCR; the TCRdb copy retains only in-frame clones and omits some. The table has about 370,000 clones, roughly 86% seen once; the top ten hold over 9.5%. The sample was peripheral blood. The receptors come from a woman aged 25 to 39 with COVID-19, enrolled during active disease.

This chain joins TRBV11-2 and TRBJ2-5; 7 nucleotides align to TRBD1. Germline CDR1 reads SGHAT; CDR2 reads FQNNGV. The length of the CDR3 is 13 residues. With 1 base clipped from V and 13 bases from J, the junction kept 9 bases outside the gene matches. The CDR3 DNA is TGTGCCAGCAGCTTAGGGACAGGCCAGTTGGGGTACTTC. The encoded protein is CASSLGTGQLGYF.

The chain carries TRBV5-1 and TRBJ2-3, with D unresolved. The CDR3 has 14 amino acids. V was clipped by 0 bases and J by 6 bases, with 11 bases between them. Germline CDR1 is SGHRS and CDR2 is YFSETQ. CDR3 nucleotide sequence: TGCGCCAGCAGCTTGGGGTCGCGGCTCGATACGCAGTATTTT. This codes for CASSLGSRLDTQYF.